The 30 T cell receptor beta chains given below trace back to one sample, sequenced in a study of tumor-infiltrating lymphocytes in primary liver carcinoma. From approximately 530 ng of total RNA, TCR beta-specific cDNA was reverse-transcribed using a constant-region primer. The TCR beta library was amplified through three nested multiplex PCR rounds in a modified ARM-PCR procedure. Researchers ran the first two PCR rounds for approximately 10 cycles each with TRBV1-TRBV30 forward primers and a C-beta reverse primer. MiXCR, applied by TCRdb to the multiplex PCR reads, yields one record per CDR3 protein. This sample yields over 100,000 distinct CDR3 sequences, of which roughly 70% are seen a single time; more than 8% belongs to the top ten. Starting material for RNA and DNA co-extraction consisted of about 20-30 mg of unsorted bulk tissue. The material sequenced was tumor-adjacent normal liver tissue. All receptors come from a woman aged 60-75 years with primary liver carcinoma and hepatitis B virus infection.

Concerning this clonotype: At one end the junction does not follow the germline gene, possibly because of a read error. The chain couples TRBV14 to TRBJ2-3, with 10 bases lining up with TRBD2. Germline V gives CDR1 SGHDN, CDR2 FVKESK. The CDR3 runs 15 residues. The CDR3 here is CASSQTSGPHRYAVF. CDR3 DNA: TGTGCCAGCAGCCAGACTAGCGGGCCCCACAGATACGCAGTATTT.

About this clonotype: A much more abundant neighbour one base away suggests this may be a read error. The chain uses TRBV19 and TRBJ2-1; 7 positions match TRBD2. From germline, CDR1 is LNHDA and CDR2 SQIVND (reference sequence). This CDR3 has 15 amino acids. The CDR3 loop is CASSQSGNSYNEQSF. In DNA form, the CDR3 reads TGTGCCAGTAGCCAAAGCGGGAACTCCTACAATGAGCAGTCCTTC.

This clonotype was counted a few times. The chain combines TRBV20-1 with TRBJ2-4, with D unclear. CDR1 and CDR2 (germline): DFQATT, SNEGSKA (reference sequence). V was trimmed by 4 bases and J by 1 base, leaving 11 bases between them. The CDR3 loop spans 14 amino acids. The CDR3 spells CSATIPGAKNIQYF. The CDR3, as DNA: TGCAGTGCTACCATTCCCGGGGCCAAAAACATTCAGTACTTC.

This clonotype was seen just once. The CDR3 carries no conserved terminal phenylalanine or tryptophan, so it likely arises from a read error. The chain carries TRBV6-5 and TRBJ2-7; weak D call: TRBD2 (5 bases). V lost 6 bases, J lost 4 bases, and 16 bases lay in between. The CDR3 sequence is 14 residues long. CDR1 is MNHEY and CDR2 is SVGAGI in the germline V gene. The CDR3 loop reads CASSLIRGRYEQYI. CDR3 nucleotide sequence: TGTGCCAGCAGCCTGATTCGGGGTCGGTACGAGCAGTACATC.

About this clonotype: A read error may produce the germline difference seen at one junction end. This chain uses TRBV14 with TRBJ2-4; D remains unclear. Germline CDR1 SGHDN, CDR2 FVKESK. CDR3 length: 13 amino acids. CDR3 coding DNA: TGTACCAGTAGCCGAACAGCTAAGGACATTCAGTACTTC. Translated: CTSSRTAKDIQYF.

The V call is TRBV2, the J call TRBJ2-1; TRBD1 matches at 7 bases. This CDR3 contains 15 residues. Germline trimming cut 8 bases from V and 5 bases from J; bases unmatched to any gene: 12. Germline V gene sequence: CDR1 SNHLY, CDR2 FYNNEI. DNA of the CDR3: TGTGCCAGCCCCGGGCAGGGGGATATCCACAATGAGCAGTTCTTC. It is translated as CASPGQGDIHNEQFF.

In the case of this clonotype: This likely comes from a read error, as the CDR3 has no conserved phenylalanine or tryptophan at its end. This sequence joins TRBV11-3 and TRBJ2-2; weak D call: TRBD2 (8 bases). V lost 7 bases and J 6 bases, leaving 18 bases between the germline ends. The CDR3 runs to 15 residues. Germline V gene lookup returns CDR1 SGHNT and CDR2 YENEEA. The CDR3 nucleotides read TGTGCCAGCAACCGTCGGGAGGGGGCCTCCGGGGAGCTGTTTTCT. It specifies CASNRREGASGELFS.

This sequence joins TRBV19 and TRBJ1-2; D might be TRBD1 (5 bases). The V and J ends lost 3 bases and 4 bases respectively, with 15 bases between them. This CDR3 is built from 15 residues. Germline V gene data show CDR1 as LNHDA and CDR2 as SQIVND (reference sequence). As DNA, the CDR3 is TGTGCCAGTAGTATCGGGGCACGTTCGGGCTATGGCTACACCTTC. As protein: CASSIGARSGYGYTF.

With regard to this clonotype: An end of the junction does not agree with germline; a read error may underlie this. The gene calls are TRBV12-3 or TRBV12-4 and TRBJ2-1; possible D gene TRBD2, 5 bases. The CDR3 covers 16 residues. The CDR3 DNA follows: TGTGCCAGCAGTCCCCTTGTTTCTAGCCTCAACGATGACCAGTTCTTC. Residues: CASSPLVSSLNDDQFF.

This clonotype was seen only a few times. A single base separates this from a much larger clone, so it may be a read error. The chain links TRBV12-3 or TRBV12-4 to TRBJ2-5, with D maybe TRBD1 (6 bases). This CDR3 is built from 14 residues. Trimming pared 5 bases from V and 3 bases from J, leaving 13 bases between. CDR3 protein: CASSNMGQKETQYF. CDR3 sequence (DNA): TGTGCCAGCAGTAATATGGGACAAAAAGAGACCCAGTACTTC.

This clonotype was seen a single time. One end of the junction is discordant with germline, which a read error may explain. CDR3 amino acids: CAISLAPLAGGQDNEQFF. The CDR3 DNA follows: TGTGCCATCAGCTTAGCCCCCTTAGCGGGAGGGCAAGACAATGAGCAGTTCTTC. This chain joins TRBV11-2 and TRBJ2-1, with TRBD2 identical over 11 bases. Germline CDR1 reads SGHAT; CDR2 reads FQNNGV. The CDR3 extends over 18 amino acids.

As concerns this clonotype: Being one base from a much bigger clone, this may be a read error. J is TRBJ2-5 and V is TRBV30; a weak D match, TRBD1 (5 bases). V gave up 1 base and J gave up 12 bases, with 21 bases separating them. The CDR3 spans 14 residues. Looked up from germline, CDR1 is GTSNPN and CDR2 is SVGIG (reference sequence). CDR3 protein: CAWSGGSPKRPKYF. In nucleotides, the CDR3 is TGTGCCTGGAGTGGGGGCAGCCCCAAGAGACCCAAGTACTTC.

By sample share, this clonotype is medium-sized. The V call is TRBV11-2, the J call TRBJ2-3; D may match TRBD1 or TRBD2 (5 bases each). Germline CDR1 and CDR2: SGHAT and FQNNGV. Trimming took 10 bases from V and 5 from J, leaving 22 bases between them. The length of the CDR3 is 15 residues. The CDR3 DNA reads TGTGCCACCTGTCTGGGGGAGTTCGGGGTAGATACGCAGTATTTT. This sequence encodes CATCLGEFGVDTQYF. The full variable domain, completed using reference TRBV11-2 and TRBJ2-3, is EAGVAQSPRYKIIEKRQSVAFWCNPISGHATLYWYQQILGQGPKLLIQFQNNGVVDDSQLPKDRFSAERLKGVDSTLKIQPAKLEDSAVYLCATCLGEFGVDTQYFGPGTRLTVL.

This clonotype was seen only once. The gene calls are TRBV29-1 and TRBJ2-1; perhaps D is TRBD1 or TRBD2 (5 bases each). CDR1 SQVTM and CDR2 ANQGSEA come from the germline V gene. Trimming shortened V by 3 bases and J by 7 bases, and 16 bases separated the two germline ends. The CDR3 runs 14 residues. CDR3 nucleotide sequence: TGCAGCGTTGACCTCGAAGATGGGGGAAATGAGCAGTTCTTC. It translates to CSVDLEDGGNEQFF.

Note on this clonotype: At one of its ends the junction is not consistent with the germline gene, which may arise from a read error. This rearrangement joins TRBV28 to TRBJ2-1; D might be TRBD2 (6 bases). CDR1 is MDHEN and CDR2 is SYDVKM in the germline V gene. This CDR3 has 15 residues. CDR3 region: CANSFSGRAWNEQFF. CDR3 sequence (DNA): TGTGCCAACAGTTTTAGCGGAAGGGCTTGGAATGAGCAGTTCTTC.

This clonotype was recorded at least ten times. V gene TRBV5-6 combines with J gene TRBJ2-3, with TRBD2 as a possible D gene (6 bases). The length of the CDR3 is 14 residues. The V end was cut by 4 bases, the J end by 3 bases, with 12 bases between. CDR1 SGHDT and CDR2 YYEEEE come from the germline V gene. CDR3 sequence reads: CASSRRAITDTQYF. CDR3 DNA: TGTGCCAGCAGCCGGAGGGCGATTACAGATACGCAGTATTTT.

V usage is TRBV28 and J usage is TRBJ1-5, with unresolved D. Trimming stripped 1 base from V and 6 bases from J, with 7 bases between. The CDR3 is 13 residues long. Germline V gene lookup returns CDR1 MDHEN and CDR2 SYDVKM. Written as DNA, the CDR3 is TGTGCCAGCAGTTTATTCGTGGTTCAGCCCCAGCATTTT. It encodes CASSLFVVQPQHF.

The chain combines TRBV11-2 with TRBJ2-7; D is perhaps TRBD2 (6 bases). Looked up from germline, CDR1 is SGHAT and CDR2 is FQNNGV. This CDR3 is built from 13 residues. Deletions cut 8 bases from V and 6 bases from J, with 17 bases between. The CDR3 nucleotides read TGTGCCAGCGGCCTAACTAACGGGAGCGAGCAGTACTTC. As protein: CASGLTNGSEQYF.

This clonotype was counted only a few times. The chain joins TRBV11-2 to TRBJ2-1; D not resolved. V gave up 3 bases and J gave up 3 bases, with 15 bases separating them. This CDR3 region has 16 residues. Germline CDR1 SGHAT, CDR2 FQNNGV. The CDR3 DNA sequence: TGTGCCAGCAGCTTTACCCCACTGAGGAGCTACAATGAGCAGTTCTTC. Residues: CASSFTPLRSYNEQFF.

The chain uses TRBV7-9 and TRBJ1-2, with D unresolved. Trimming removed 1 base from V and 8 bases from J, with 14 bases in between. The CDR3 has 14 residues. Germline assignment: CDR1 SEHNR and CDR2 FQNEAQ (reference sequence). Written as DNA, the CDR3 is TGTGCCAGCAGCTTAGTGGGCAGCCGTCTAGGCTACACCTTC. Protein sequence: CASSLVGSRLGYTF.

This sequence joins TRBV20-1 and TRBJ2-7; 8 bases align to TRBD2. The CDR3 is made up of 15 amino acids. From germline, CDR1 is DFQATT and CDR2 SNEGSKA (reference sequence). The ends lost 3 bases at V and 2 bases at J; junction bases unmatched: 9. CDR3 region: CSARGLAGFTYEQYF. CDR3 in DNA: TGCAGTGCTAGGGGCCTAGCGGGCTTTACCTACGAGCAGTACTTC.

This clonotype was seen ten or more times. This chain connects TRBV5-6 to TRBJ1-2; 8 nucleotides line up with TRBD1. V shed 4 bases and J 2 bases; nucleotides not matched to a gene: 7. Germline V gene sequence: CDR1 SGHDT, CDR2 YYEEEE. The CDR3 extends over 15 amino acids. CDR3 bases: TGTGCCAGCAGCCTGCCAAGGACAGGGAACTATGGCTACACCTTC. Protein sequence: CASSLPRTGNYGYTF.

The genes are TRBV11-2 and TRBJ2-7; 11 bases are a match to TRBD1. CDR3 length: 15 amino acids. Germline V CDR1 and CDR2: SGHAT, FQNNGV. This chain's CDR3 is CATSCAGQGAREQYV. As DNA, the CDR3 is TGTGCCACCAGCTGCGCCGGACAGGGGGCACGAGAGCAGTACGTC.

With respect to this clonotype: A junction end diverges from the germline sequence, so it may reflect a read error. This CDR3 reads CTSSSNRLAGGGEQYF. The CDR3 DNA is TGTACCAGTAGCTCCAACCGACTAGCGGGAGGGGGCGAGCAGTACTTC. The chain uses TRBV6-2 or TRBV6-3 and TRBJ2-7, with TRBD2 matching 14 bases. The CDR3 runs 16 residues. Germline V gives CDR1 MNHEY, CDR2 SVGEGT.

The rearrangement links TRBV11-2 to TRBJ1-2; 7 bases agree with TRBD1. The CDR3 is 17 residues long. Germline V CDR1 and CDR2: SGHAT, FQNNGV. The junction had 27 bases not matched to a gene; V was cut back by 6 bases and J by 14 bases. CDR3 loop: CASRPRWDRRNNYSSTF. The CDR3 DNA follows: TGTGCCAGCAGACCAAGGTGGGACAGACGCAATAACTATAGCTCGACCTTC.

On this clonotype: At one end, the junction sequence differs from germline, possibly due to a read error. The chain employs TRBV6-5 and TRBJ2-2; TRBD1 matches at 8 bases. Germline V gene lookup returns CDR1 MNHEY and CDR2 SVGAGI. CDR3 length equals 14 residues. CDR3 amino acids: CVSSSDREAGELFF. DNA for the CDR3: TGTGTCAGCAGTTCGGACAGGGAGGCCGGGGAGCTGTTTTTT.

On this clonotype itself: A read error is possible here, since a much larger clone lies one base away. V and J are TRBV28 and TRBJ1-2; D not resolved. The CDR3 totals 13 residues. The germline V gene has CDR1 MDHEN and CDR2 SYDVKM. V was clipped by 7 bases and J by 13 bases, with 22 bases between them. CDR3 loop: CASKKSLFHGGTF. In nucleotides, the CDR3 is TGTGCCAGCAAAAAATCCTTATTCCATGGTGGCACCTTC.

This clonotype came up many times. This chain connects TRBV6-5 to TRBJ2-7; 10 bases align to TRBD1. V shed 6 bases, J shed 0 bases, and the junction held 5 bases outside the gene matches. CDR1 is MNHEY, CDR2 SVGAGI, per germline. The CDR3 is 15 residues long. The CDR3 is CASSRDRGYSYEQYF. For the CDR3, the DNA is TGTGCCAGCAGCAGGGACAGGGGTTACTCCTACGAGCAGTACTTC.

This clonotype appeared a few times. The V call is TRBV5-6, the J call TRBJ1-1; D gene ambiguous. The CDR3 covers 12 residues. V was pared by 7 bases and J by 3 bases, with 10 bases between. CDR1 SGHDT and CDR2 YYEEEE come from the germline V gene. Here the CDR3 DNA reads TGTGCCAGCGGGCGTGAGGACACTGAAGCTTTCTTT. Its translation: CASGREDTEAFF.

The chain uses TRBV6-6 and TRBJ2-2, with 10 bases identical to TRBD1. Germline V gives CDR1 MNHNY, CDR2 SVGAGI (reference sequence). This CDR3 has 18 amino acids. Losses at the gene ends were 5 bases for V and 6 bases for J; bases not matched to a gene: 15. The CDR3: CASSNSPPGQGDSGELFF. For the CDR3, the DNA is TGTGCCAGCAGTAATAGCCCCCCCGGACAGGGGGATTCCGGGGAGCTGTTTTTT.